Presented here are 20 T cell receptor beta chains from one specimen sequenced in a study of cytomegalovirus exposure and HLA in healthy donors. It was with 60 Vbeta and 13 Jbeta primers that the PCR ran. Libraries were prepared by immunoSEQ multiplex PCR; TCRdb keeps only in-frame clonotypes and omits some of them. The sample has some 210,000 clones, approximately 82% seen once. Sequencing was done on a sample of PBMCs. These receptors came from a male donor in good health and CMV-seronegative.

The chain has TRBV5-1 and TRBJ2-7; no clear D gene. Germline lookup yields CDR1 SGHRS and CDR2 YFSETQ. V lost 0 bases, J lost 10 bases, and 8 bases lay in between. The CDR3 runs 11 residues. As DNA, the CDR3 is TGCGCCAGCAGCTTGGGACAAGAACAGTACTTC. It yields the protein CASSLGQEQYF.

Sample share makes this clone medium-sized. This chain joins TRBV19 and TRBJ1-2; 10 bases are a match to TRBD1. The CDR3 contains 17 residues. Germline CDR1 reads LNHDA; CDR2 reads SQIVND (reference sequence). V lost 3 bases to trimming and J lost 8 bases; unmatched junction nucleotides: 15. The CDR3 DNA follows: TGTGCCAGTAGTATTCCGACAGGGGGCGCCCAAACAATCGGCTACACCTTC. It translates to CASSIPTGGAQTIGYTF.

This sequence joins TRBV7-3 and TRBJ2-7; 9 bases line up with TRBD1. The V gene's germline CDR1 is SGHTA and CDR2 FQGTGA. Unmatched junction bases numbered 4, after V lost 3 bases and J lost 4 bases. The length of the CDR3 is 14 residues. CDR3 amino acids: CASSLKGQGYEQYF. CDR3 nucleotides: TGTGCCAGCAGCTTGAAGGGACAGGGATACGAGCAGTACTTC.

In the case of this clone: An end of the junction does not agree with germline; a read error may underlie this. The gene calls are TRBV7-9 and TRBJ2-5; D uncertain. The germline V gene has CDR1 SEHNR and CDR2 FQNEAQ (reference sequence). This CDR3 region has 10 residues. The DNA of the CDR3 is TGTGCCAGCAGCTTCGGTAGTTTGAACTTC. The encoded protein is CASSFGSLNF.

The rearrangement links TRBV7-9 to TRBJ2-7; D not certain. Germline V CDR1 and CDR2: SEHNR, FQNEAQ (reference sequence). The CDR3 length is 16 residues. V lost 1 base, J lost 5 bases, and 18 bases lay in between. The CDR3 bases are TGTGCCAGCAGCTTAGTTGACACGAACTGGGCCGACGAGCAGTACTTC. It codes for CASSLVDTNWADEQYF.

The chain joins TRBV27 to TRBJ2-7; 7 nucleotides line up with TRBD1. There are 14 residues in the CDR3. Trimming removed 3 bases from V and 1 base from J; junction bases left unmatched: 3. Germline V gene sequence: CDR1 MNHEY, CDR2 SMNVEV (reference sequence). CDR3 DNA: TGTGCCAGCAGTTTTTCGGGACAGTCCTACGAGCAGTACTTC. This codes for CASSFSGQSYEQYF.

The chain has TRBV7-9 and TRBJ2-7, with 7 bases matching TRBD2. The CDR3 extends over 15 amino acids. Germline V gene sequence: CDR1 SEHNR, CDR2 FQNEAQ (reference sequence). Germline trimming cut 5 bases from V and 2 bases from J; bases unmatched to any gene: 9. Written as DNA, the CDR3 is TGTGCCAGCAGCCCAGCGGGACTATCCACCTACGAGCAGTACTTC. This sequence encodes CASSPAGLSTYEQYF.

The chain has TRBV9 and TRBJ2-3; the match to TRBD2 covers 13 bases. This CDR3 has 17 amino acids. The germline V gene has CDR1 SGDLS and CDR2 YYNGEE. The V and J ends lost 2 bases and 3 bases, in that order; junction bases with no gene match: 6. CDR3: CASSVLGTSGMTDTQYF. The CDR3 DNA sequence: TGTGCCAGCAGCGTCCTCGGGACTAGCGGGATGACAGATACGCAGTATTTT.

V is TRBV7-8 and J is TRBJ2-7; the D is unclear. This CDR3 contains 16 residues. Trimming pared 0 bases from V and 0 bases from J, leaving 12 bases between. CDR1 is SGHVS, CDR2 FQNEAQ, per germline. CDR3: CASSLALAPSSYEQYF. CDR3 DNA: TGTGCCAGCAGCTTAGCGCTGGCGCCTAGCTCCTACGAGCAGTACTTC.

This sequence joins TRBV7-6 and TRBJ2-2; unclear D gene. V was trimmed by 8 bases and J by 7 bases, leaving 8 bases between them. Germline values: CDR1 SGHVS, CDR2 FNYEAQ. There are 11 residues in the CDR3. CDR3 DNA: TGTGCCAGCGTGCGTGGCGGGGAGCTGTTTTTT. Encoded protein: CASVRGGELFF.

The chain is built from TRBV29-1 and TRBJ2-7; the match to TRBD1 covers 11 bases. The CDR3 is 13 amino acids. V gave up 7 bases and J gave up 7 bases; unmatched junction bases: 9. Germline V gene lookup returns CDR1 SQVTM and CDR2 ANQGSEA. The CDR3 DNA sequence: TGCAGCGGTGGAGGGACAGGGGGGAAAGAGCAGTACTTC. This sequence encodes CSGGGTGGKEQYF.

This clone showed up just a few times. J is TRBJ1-2 and V is TRBV28; tentative D call: TRBD1 (5 bases). V lost 6 bases and J 1 base, leaving 9 bases between the germline ends. Germline assignment: CDR1 MDHEN and CDR2 SYDVKM. The CDR3 is 13 amino acids. Written as DNA, the CDR3 is TGTGCCAGCAGAAGAGACAGTAACTATGGCTACACCTTC. Its protein product is CASRRDSNYGYTF.

V is TRBV28 and J is TRBJ2-3, with TRBD2 matching 13 bases. Unmatched junction bases numbered 4, after V lost 2 bases and J lost 2 bases. CDR1 is MDHEN and CDR2 is SYDVKM in the germline V gene. The CDR3 is made up of 17 amino acids. The DNA for the CDR3 is TGTGCCAGCAGTTTACGAACTAGCGGGAGGGACACAGATACGCAGTATTTT. It specifies CASSLRTSGRDTDTQYF.

The V gene is TRBV29-1, the J gene TRBJ1-2; possibly TRBD1 for D (5 bases). Per the germline V gene, CDR1 is SQVTM and CDR2 is ANQGSEA. The CDR3 sequence is 13 residues long. Trimming cost V 1 base and J 3 bases, with 9 bases left between them. The CDR3 sequence is CSVEGQGYYGYTF. CDR3 in DNA: TGCAGCGTTGAAGGTCAGGGTTACTATGGCTACACCTTC.

The table lists this clone with a few counts. The rearrangement uses TRBV5-1 and TRBJ1-1; the D is unclear. CDR1 is SGHRS and CDR2 is YFSETQ in the germline V gene. V dropped 0 bases and J dropped 3 bases, with 6 bases sitting between them. The CDR3 sequence is 13 residues long. The CDR3 here is CASSLGADTEAFF. The CDR3 coding sequence is TGCGCCAGCAGCTTGGGGGCAGACACTGAAGCTTTCTTT. Looking up the rest from reference TRBV5-1 and TRBJ1-1 gives the full variable domain: KAGVTQTPRYLIKTRGQQVTLSCSPISGHRSVSWYQQTPGQGLQFLFEYFSETQRNKGNFPGRFSGRQFSNSRSEMNVSTLELGDSALYLCASSLGADTEAFFGQGTRLTVV.

V usage is TRBV9 and J usage is TRBJ1-2; no clear D gene. Trimming pared 6 bases from V and 0 bases from J, leaving 15 bases between. CDR3 length equals 15 residues. From germline, CDR1 is SGDLS and CDR2 YYNGEE. CDR3 sequence reads: CASTLEGSPNYGYTF. As DNA, the CDR3 is TGTGCCAGCACCCTAGAAGGCAGCCCTAACTATGGCTACACCTTC.

In this sample, this clone turned up once. The V call is TRBV4-2, the J call TRBJ2-1; D gene ambiguous. The CDR3 has 18 residues. The V gene lost 0 bases and the J gene lost 5 bases, with 20 bases spanning the gap. Looked up from germline, CDR1 is LGHNA and CDR2 is YNFKEQ. In nucleotides, the CDR3 is TGTGCCAGCAGCCAAGATCGGGTGAGTTCACACACACACAATGAGCAGTTCTTC. Its translation is CASSQDRVSSHTHNEQFF.

This clone is a singleton in its sample. The chain recombines TRBV7-3 with TRBJ2-1, with 12 nucleotides matching TRBD1. CDR1 is SGHTA and CDR2 is FQGTGA in the germline V gene. The J segment lost 5 bases and the V segment lost 5 bases, leaving 10 bases of the junction unmatched. This CDR3 spans 17 amino acids. The CDR3 protein is CASSPDSRDRGHNEQFF. The DNA of the CDR3 is TGTGCCAGCAGCCCGGATTCCCGGGACAGGGGGCACAATGAGCAGTTCTTC.

The chain recombines TRBV19 with TRBJ1-1; maybe TRBD1 (6 bases). V was clipped by 6 bases and J by 1 base, with 15 bases between them. CDR3 size: 15 residues. Germline-derived CDR1 and CDR2 are LNHDA and SQIVND (reference sequence). The CDR3 reads CASSSIGTPNTEAFF. The CDR3 DNA is TGTGCCAGTAGCTCAATAGGGACACCGAACACTGAAGCTTTCTTT.

The rearrangement links TRBV5-1 to TRBJ2-7, with 7 bases lining up with TRBD1. With V trimmed by 4 bases and J by 4 bases, 8 bases remained unmatched. The length of the CDR3 is 14 residues. Germline V gene sequence: CDR1 SGHRS, CDR2 YFSETQ. The CDR3 spells CASSTGVTVYEQYF. Here the CDR3 DNA reads TGCGCCAGCAGCACAGGGGTAACGGTATACGAGCAGTACTTC. Variable domain in full (rest from reference TRBV5-1 and TRBJ2-7): KAGVTQTPRYLIKTRGQQVTLSCSPISGHRSVSWYQQTPGQGLQFLFEYFSETQRNKGNFPGRFSGRQFSNSRSEMNVSTLELGDSALYLCASSTGVTVYEQYFGPGTRLTVT.